This entry features one T cell receptor beta chain sequence. What it binds is unknown. TCRdb's table, derived via immunoSEQ multiplex PCR, lists solely in-frame clones and lacks some. Seen here are approximately 90,000 clones, nearly 90% observed once, and the top ten hold about 8%. This entry belongs to a study of T cell responses to AZD1222 COVID-19 vaccine. General observations from the study: Vaccination with two AZD1222 doses was followed by a rise in Spike-specific TCR breadth and depth.

Germline assignment: CDR1 MNHEY and CDR2 SVGAGI. Trimming removed 4 bases from V and 4 bases from J, with 11 bases in between. This CDR3 contains 13 residues. This chain uses TRBV6-5 with TRBJ2-7; D not certain. The source of this sequence is an adult in good health. The sequenced sample was peripheral blood, obtained on day 0 of AZD1222 vaccination. The CDR3 reads CASSSPITYEQYF. CDR3 nucleotide sequence: TGTGCCAGCAGTTCACCTATTACGTACGAGCAGTACTTC.